This T cell receptor beta chain is from a study of sequential checkpoint blockade in melanoma. Some clones are missing from TCRdb's copy, which holds only in-frame ones; the method was immunoSEQ multiplex PCR. The sample holds under 4,000 clones, approximately 57% seen once. This CDR3 is built from 16 residues. After removal of 8 bases from V and 5 bases from J, the junction contained 17 bases not matched to a gene. Germline V CDR1 and CDR2: MNHEY, SMNVEV (reference sequence). Treatment here: randomized to nivolumab then ipilimumab (arm A) or the reverse (arm B). No patient had prior DNA-damaging chemotherapy. Sorted cells were live CD3+CD8+, lacking CD19 and CD56, from PBMCs.

V usage is TRBV27 and J usage is TRBJ2-5; the match to TRBD1 covers 7 bases. The starting material was CD8+ T cells sorted from blood (inferred from file names), obtained from a patient given nivolumab and ipilimumab in sequence. The receptor was derived from a human patient with melanoma. Some clones in this sample may be carry-over from other donors' samples. DNA of the CDR3: TGTGCCAGCCAGGCGAGGGCAGGGGGAAGGCGGGAGACCCAGTACTTC. It is translated as CASQARAGGRRETQYF.